The 9 T cell receptor beta chains presented below share a single source sample, sequenced in a study of blood T cell repertoires in COVID-19. Assay used: immunoSEQ multiplex PCR; TCRdb lists only in-frame clones, some missing. The table includes about 40,000 clones, roughly nine tenths detected once. Sequencing was done on a sample of peripheral blood. The source of these receptors is a man aged 50 or older with active COVID-19.

This clone has a handful of counts. The CDR3 loop reads CASSANTGQGSYNSPLHF. CDR3 DNA: TGTGCCAGCAGCGCGAACACAGGACAGGGCTCCTATAATTCACCCCTCCACTTT. The J gene is TRBJ1-6, the V gene TRBV9; 8 positions match TRBD1. The junction had 8 bases not matched to a gene; V was cut back by 3 bases and J by 0 bases. The CDR3 is made up of 18 amino acids. Per the germline V gene, CDR1 is SGDLS and CDR2 is YYNGEE.

The rearrangement links TRBV6-5 to TRBJ2-1, with D possibly matching TRBD2 (6 bases). The V gene lost 4 bases and the J gene lost 7 bases, with 14 bases spanning the gap. CDR1 MNHEY and CDR2 SVGAGI come from the germline V gene. The CDR3 covers 14 residues. The CDR3 sequence is CASSSGFSGNEQFF. CDR3 bases: TGTGCCAGCAGTTCGGGGTTCAGCGGGAATGAGCAGTTCTTC.

DNA for the CDR3: TGTGCCAGCAGTTTATCCGAGAGCACAGATACGCAGTATTTT. As protein: CASSLSESTDTQYF. The chain combines TRBV27 with TRBJ2-3, with D hard to call. The CDR3 consists of 14 residues. CDR1 MNHEY and CDR2 SMNVEV come from the germline V gene (reference sequence). The V and J ends lost 0 bases and 0 bases respectively, with 4 bases between them.

CDR3 residues: CAWSVVGNSPLHF. The CDR3 coding sequence is TGTGCCTGGAGTGTAGTCGGGAATTCACCCCTCCACTTT. The chain joins TRBV30 to TRBJ1-6, with no clear D. V was shortened by 0 bases and J by 7 bases, with 7 bases between the two germline ends. The CDR3 is made up of 13 amino acids. CDR1 and CDR2 (germline): GTSNPN, SVGIG (reference sequence).

The chain recombines TRBV5-8 with TRBJ2-7; TRBD2 matches at 8 bases. The CDR3 consists of 17 residues. V lost 0 bases to trimming and J lost 2 bases; unmatched junction nucleotides: 10. CDR1 and CDR2 from the germline V gene are SGHTS and YDEGEE. CDR3 sequence: CASSLAREGGVTYEQYF. The CDR3 DNA reads as TGTGCCAGCAGCTTGGCCCGGGAGGGGGGCGTCACCTACGAGCAGTACTTC.

This sequence joins TRBV6-1 and TRBJ1-2, with D possibly matching TRBD1 (6 bases). The CDR3 is 15 residues long. CDR1 and CDR2 (germline): MNHNS, SASEGT. V was trimmed by 3 bases and J by 4 bases, leaving 15 bases between them. CDR3 DNA: TGTGCCAGCAGTGAGCCGGGACACAGGCCCTATGGCTACACCTTC. Its translation is CASSEPGHRPYGYTF.

The V and J genes are TRBV5-1 and TRBJ2-7; possibly TRBD1 for D (5 bases). V was cut by 6 bases and J by 5 bases, with 15 bases left in between. Germline-derived CDR1 and CDR2 are SGHRS and YFSETQ. The CDR3 totals 13 residues. The CDR3 here is CASTQGSLNEQYF. CDR3 nucleotides: TGCGCCAGCACCCAGGGCTCCCTCAACGAGCAGTACTTC.

The chain carries TRBV12-3 or TRBV12-4 and TRBJ1-2; no reliable D call. This CDR3 has 11 residues. Trimming left V 1 base short and J 8 bases short, with 5 bases between. The CDR3 sequence is CASSLEEGYTF. The CDR3 bases are TGTGCCAGCAGTTTAGAAGAGGGCTACACCTTC.

The rearrangement joins TRBV11-2 to TRBJ2-7; D gene unclear. Germline V gene sequence: CDR1 SGHAT, CDR2 FQNNGV. This CDR3 spans 12 amino acids. The ends were cut back, 4 bases at V and 3 bases at J, with 7 bases in the middle. CDR3 sequence: CASSSLLYEQYF. CDR3 DNA sequence: TGTGCCAGCAGCTCCCTCCTCTACGAGCAGTACTTC. Full variable domain (remainder filled in from reference TRBV11-2 and TRBJ2-7): EAGVAQSPRYKIIEKRQSVAFWCNPISGHATLYWYQQILGQGPKLLIQFQNNGVVDDSQLPKDRFSAERLKGVDSTLKIQPAKLEDSAVYLCASSSLLYEQYFGPGTRLTVT.